Below, 8 T cell receptor beta chains from the same sample are listed, as sequenced in a study of cytomegalovirus exposure and HLA in healthy donors. 13 Jbeta primers and 60 Vbeta primers were used for the PCR. Here immunoSEQ multiplex PCR was the method, and the copy in TCRdb shows in-frame clones only, minus some. Here the sample spans approximately 160,000 clones, approximately 80% being singletons. Sequenced sample: PBMCs. The receptor source for this set is a woman aged 35 to 49 in good health and CMV-seropositive.

The CDR3 spells CASGLDREAFF. Here the CDR3 DNA reads TGTGCTAGTGGTTTGGACAGGGAAGCTTTCTTT. The chain links TRBV12-5 to TRBJ1-1; D is possibly TRBD1 (5 bases). With 1 base removed from V and 8 bases from J, the gap between germline ends came to 5 bases. This CDR3 has 11 residues. CDR1 is LGHNT, CDR2 FRNRAP, per germline.

This chain links TRBV6-1 with TRBJ1-1; D perhaps matches TRBD1 (5 bases). V was clipped by 2 bases and J by 11 bases, with 12 bases between them. In germline, CDR1 is MNHNS, CDR2 SASEGT. This CDR3 has 12 amino acids. This CDR3 is CASSEQGGKAFF. The CDR3 region has the DNA TGTGCCAGCAGTGAACAGGGAGGGAAGGCTTTCTTT.

V gene TRBV28 combines with J gene TRBJ1-1, with TRBD1 matching over 9 bases. The CDR3 is 15 amino acids. CDR1 is MDHEN and CDR2 is SYDVKM in the germline V gene. Losses at the gene ends were 3 bases for V and 3 bases for J; bases not matched to a gene: 5. DNA of the CDR3: TGTGCCAGCAGTTTCTGGACAGGGGCCCACACTGAAGCTTTCTTT. This encodes CASSFWTGAHTEAFF.

The CDR3: CSVDQGSANYGYTF. The CDR3 DNA sequence: TGCAGCGTCGATCAGGGGAGTGCTAACTATGGCTACACCTTC. The chain has TRBV29-1 and TRBJ1-2, with a possible D match to TRBD1 (6 bases). Between the trimmed V and J ends, which lost 6 bases and 0 bases, there was a span of 14 bases. This CDR3 is 14 amino acids long. CDR1 and CDR2 (germline): SQVTM, ANQGSEA.

This chain joins TRBV7-2 and TRBJ2-5; D is perhaps TRBD1 (5 bases). Trimming left V 6 bases short and J 7 bases short, with 15 bases between. Germline CDR1 SGHTA, CDR2 FQGNSA. There are 13 residues in the CDR3. The CDR3 sequence: CASSQGAKRTQYF. Here the CDR3 DNA reads TGTGCCAGCAGTCAAGGGGCTAAACGGACCCAGTACTTC.

This clone showed up just a few times. This rearrangement joins TRBV19 to TRBJ2-5, with 8 bases fitting TRBD1. This CDR3 region has 13 residues. Trimming removed 10 bases from V and 5 bases from J; junction bases left unmatched: 9. Germline CDR1 reads LNHDA; CDR2 reads SQIVND (reference sequence). CDR3 bases: TGTGCCACCGTCAGGGGGCCAGGCGAGACCCAGTACTTC. It yields the protein CATVRGPGETQYF.

The genes are TRBV11-2 and TRBJ2-1, with TRBD2 identical over 12 bases. The CDR3 spans 15 residues. Germline lookup yields CDR1 SGHAT and CDR2 FQNNGV. The trim removed 4 bases at V and 8 bases at J, leaving 6 bases unmatched. The CDR3 protein is CASSSLTSGSYEQFF. CDR3 nucleotide sequence: TGTGCCAGCAGCTCGTTGACTAGCGGGAGCTATGAGCAGTTCTTC.

This clone was observed once. CDR3 DNA: TGTGCCAGCAGCGTATTAGCGGGGGGGCCCGACGAGCAGTACTTC. Its translation is CASSVLAGGPDEQYF. This chain links TRBV9 with TRBJ2-7; TRBD2 aligns across 11 bases. With V trimmed by 1 base and J by 5 bases, 5 bases remained unmatched. This CDR3 has 15 residues. Germline CDR1 and CDR2: SGDLS and YYNGEE.